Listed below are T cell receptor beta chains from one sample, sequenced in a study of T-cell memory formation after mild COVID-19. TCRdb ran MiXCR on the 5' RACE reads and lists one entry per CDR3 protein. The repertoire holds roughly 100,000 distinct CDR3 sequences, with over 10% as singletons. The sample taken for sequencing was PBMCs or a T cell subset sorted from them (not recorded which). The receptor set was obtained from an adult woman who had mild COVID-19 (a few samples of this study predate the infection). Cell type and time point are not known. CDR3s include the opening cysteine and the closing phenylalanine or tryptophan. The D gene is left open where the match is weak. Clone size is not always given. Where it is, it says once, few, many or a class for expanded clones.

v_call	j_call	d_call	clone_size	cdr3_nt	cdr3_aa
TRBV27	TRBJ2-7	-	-	TGTGCCAGCAGTTTAGTGGGCTCGGCCTACGAGCAGTACTTC	CASSLVGSAYEQYF
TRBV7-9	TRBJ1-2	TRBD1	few	TGTGCCAGCAGCCCCGTTGCGGGACAGGGCGTCGATGGCTACACCTTC	CASSPVAGQGVDGYTF
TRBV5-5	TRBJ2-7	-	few	TGTGCCAGCAGCAGTACTAGCTCCTACGAGCAGTACTTC	CASSSTSSYEQYF
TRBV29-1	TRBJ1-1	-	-	TGCAGCGTTGAAGGGACACCTGAATCTTTCTTT	CSVEGTPESFF
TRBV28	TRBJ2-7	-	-	TGTGCCAGCAGTTTCGAAGGATTCTACGAGCAGTACTTC	CASSFEGFYEQYF
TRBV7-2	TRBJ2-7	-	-	TGTGCCAGCAGCCATCCGCCGGGCTACGAGCAGTACTTC	CASSHPPGYEQYF
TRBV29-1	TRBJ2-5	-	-	TGCAGCGTAGAACTAGCAGCTCAAGAGACCCAGTACTTC	CSVELAAQETQYF
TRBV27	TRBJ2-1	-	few	TGTGCCAGCAATGAGGACCACCCCTCCTCCTACAATGAGCAGTTCTTC	CASNEDHPSSYNEQFF
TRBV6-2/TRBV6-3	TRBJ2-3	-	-	TGTGCCAGCAGTTACCGACCTACTAGAGGCACAGATACGCAGTATTTT	CASSYRPTRGTDTQYF
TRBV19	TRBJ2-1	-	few	TGTGCCAGTAGTATATCCAGGGTCTCGGGTGAGCAGTTCTTC	CASSISRVSGEQFF
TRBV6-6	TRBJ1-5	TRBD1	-	TGTGCCAGCAGTTACTCATATTGGACAGGGCGTGAGCCCCAGCATTTT	CASSYSYWTGREPQHF
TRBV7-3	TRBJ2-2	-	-	TGTGCCAGCAGCTTACCGGGCCCCACCGGGGAGCTGTTTTTT	CASSLPGPTGELFF
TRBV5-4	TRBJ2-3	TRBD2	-	TGTGCCAGCAGCTTGCGTACTAGCGGGAGCACAGATACGCAGTATTTT	CASSLRTSGSTDTQYF
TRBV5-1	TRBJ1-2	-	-	TGCGCCAGCAGCTTGTCCAACAACCTCCTCTATGGCTACACCTTC	CASSLSNNLLYGYTF
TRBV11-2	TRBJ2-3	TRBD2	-	TGTGCCAGCAGGTCCGCTTGGGGAGGGCCCTCAGGTACAGATACGCAGTATTTT	CASRSAWGGPSGTDTQYF
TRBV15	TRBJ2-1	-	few	TGTGCCACCAGCAGAGAGGACTCCCATCAGTACAATGAGCAGTTCTTC	CATSREDSHQYNEQFF
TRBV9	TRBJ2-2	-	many	TGTGCCAGCAGCGAGACTCAGGGACCGAACACCGGGGAGCTGTTTTTT	CASSETQGPNTGELFF
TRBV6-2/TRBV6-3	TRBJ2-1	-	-	TGTGCCAGCAGTGCACCCGGCGGCGGTACCTACAATGAGCAGTTCTTC	CASSAPGGGTYNEQFF
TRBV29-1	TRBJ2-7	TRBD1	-	TGCAGCGTTGGGGGACAGGGGGTCTACGAGCAGTACTTC	CSVGGQGVYEQYF
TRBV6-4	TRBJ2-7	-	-	TGTGCCAGCAGTGACTCGCCCAGCGCCACCTACGAGCAGTACTTC	CASSDSPSATYEQYF
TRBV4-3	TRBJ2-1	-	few	TGCGCCAGCAGCCAAGATCGAACGGGGGTCTCCTACAATGAGCAGTTCTTC	CASSQDRTGVSYNEQFF
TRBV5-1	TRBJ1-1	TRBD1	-	TGCGCCAGCAGCTTGACAGGGGTGGCAATGAACACTGAAGCTTTCTTT	CASSLTGVAMNTEAFF